Below, 31 T cell receptor beta chains from the same sample are listed, as sequenced in a study of blood T cells in healthy people across ages. It was with a sample-barcoded 5' primer and a J-beta primer mix that a second PCR of about 6 to 12 cycles was run. TCRdb ran MiXCR on the 5' RACE reads and lists one entry per CDR3 protein. The data hold roughly 1.9 million distinct CDR3 sequences, with about two fifths observed a single time. The sample was blood. These receptors were collected from a human donor in good health.

This chain uses TRBV5-1 with TRBJ1-1; no reliable D call. Germline CDR1 is SGHRS and CDR2 is YFSETQ. The CDR3 length is 14 residues. With 4 bases removed from V and 5 bases from J, the gap between germline ends came to 15 bases. CDR3 sequence (DNA): TGCGCCAGCAGCGACGAACCCAGTTTAACTGAAGCTTTCTTT. Its translation: CASSDEPSLTEAFF.

The rearrangement uses TRBV4-1 and TRBJ2-5; 10 bases map to TRBD2. Unmatched junction bases numbered 11, after V lost 5 bases and J lost 2 bases. CDR1 MGHRA and CDR2 YSYEKL come from the germline V gene. The CDR3 consists of 17 residues. Here the CDR3 reads CASSTPRVAGGQETQYF. The CDR3 DNA follows: TGCGCCAGCAGCACACCCAGGGTAGCGGGGGGACAAGAGACCCAGTACTTC.

This clonotype was counted a few times. The chain carries TRBV2 and TRBJ2-4; no firm D call. The germline V gene has CDR1 SNHLY and CDR2 FYNNEI. V lost 7 bases and J 0 bases, leaving 10 bases between the germline ends. This CDR3 comprises 14 residues. CDR3 sequence reads: CASTMTVAKNIQYF. In nucleotides, the CDR3 is TGTGCCAGCACCATGACGGTAGCCAAAAACATTCAGTACTTC.

The chain has TRBV4-3 and TRBJ2-2; D possibly matches TRBD1 or TRBD2 (5 bases each). The CDR3 is made up of 16 amino acids. CDR1 and CDR2 (germline): LGHNA, YSLEER. The germline V and J ends were trimmed by 6 bases and 0 bases, with 14 bases remaining between them. CDR3 amino acids: CASSPGDATNTGELFF. As DNA, the CDR3 is TGCGCCAGCAGTCCCGGGGACGCTACGAACACCGGGGAGCTGTTTTTT.

The gene calls are TRBV10-3 and TRBJ2-5; the D is unclear. The CDR3 runs 13 residues. CDR1 ENHRY and CDR2 SYGVKD come from the germline V gene. Trimming stripped 6 bases from V and 1 base from J, with 9 bases between. CDR3: CAISPRIQETQYF. In nucleotides, the CDR3 is TGTGCCATCAGCCCCCGGATCCAAGAGACCCAGTACTTC.

J is TRBJ2-1 and V is TRBV30; D could derive from TRBD1 or TRBD2 (7 bases each). Germline values: CDR1 GTSNPN, CDR2 SVGIG (reference sequence). The CDR3 runs 13 residues. Here the CDR3 DNA reads TGTGCTCATTGGGCAGGGGGGGGAAATGAGCAGTTCTTC. Translated: CAHWAGGGNEQFF.

V gene TRBV6-2 or TRBV6-3 combines with J gene TRBJ1-5, with D unresolved. Germline-derived CDR1 and CDR2 are MNHEY and SVGEGT. The CDR3 consists of 12 residues. V lost 6 bases to trimming and J lost 6 bases, with 9 bases between them. CDR3 coding DNA: TGTGCCAGCAGCCCACGGGCTCAGCCCCAGCATTTT. It translates to CASSPRAQPQHF.

This clonotype has only one observation. The CDR3 DNA reads as TGTGCCAGCAGTTACTCAATGGGGGGTCGCGGAACGTATGGCTACACCTTC. Translation: CASSYSMGGRGTYGYTF. V gene TRBV12-3 or TRBV12-4 combines with J gene TRBJ1-2, with D possibly matching TRBD1 (5 bases). V shed 4 bases and J shed 5 bases, with 23 bases lying between them. This CDR3 comprises 17 residues.

As concerns this clonotype: Being one base from a much bigger clone, this may be a read error. The J gene is TRBJ2-7, the V gene TRBV5-6; possibly TRBD2 for D (5 bases). The J call may be faulty, since TRBJ2-1 better matches the DNA end. CDR1 SGHDT and CDR2 YYEEEE come from the germline V gene. This CDR3 is built from 14 residues. In DNA, the CDR3 is TGTGCCAGCAGTCCACTGGTCCTGGGAGAGACCCAGTTCTTC. This gives the protein CASSPLVLGETQFF.

This clonotype was seen only a few times. The chain uses TRBV20-1 and TRBJ1-2; a weak D match, TRBD1 (6 bases). V was pared by 7 bases and J by 2 bases, with 14 bases between. The germline CDR1 and CDR2 sequences are DFQATT and SNEGSKA (reference sequence). The CDR3 covers 13 residues. The CDR3 region is CSVTRDTNYGYTF. DNA for the CDR3: TGCAGTGTCACTCGGGACACCAACTATGGCTACACCTTC.

A few counts support this clonotype. The chain carries TRBV28 and TRBJ1-5; D remains unclear. Trimming took 8 bases from V and 7 from J, leaving 12 bases between them. The CDR3 contains 12 residues. Germline V gene lookup returns CDR1 MDHEN and CDR2 SYDVKM. CDR3 DNA: TGTGCCAGCCGAGGACTCGCCCAGCCCCAGCATTTT. Translation gives CASRGLAQPQHF.

A word on this clonotype: Its ends do not fully match the called genes, so a read error is possible. The chain employs TRBV6-2 or TRBV6-3 and TRBJ2-5, with TRBD2 matching 11 bases. The CDR3 runs to 17 residues. Germline-derived CDR1 and CDR2 are MNHEY and SVGEGT. CDR3 protein: CASSYSTSGEYQEAQYF. CDR3 bases: TGTGCCAGCAGTTACTCGACTAGCGGGGAGTACCAAGAGGCCCAGTACTTC.

The rearrangement uses TRBV6-2 or TRBV6-3 and TRBJ2-4, with TRBD1 identical over 7 bases. J lost 7 bases, V lost 9 bases, and 6 bases had no gene match. From germline, CDR1 is MNHEY and CDR2 SVGEGT. There are 12 residues in the CDR3. The CDR3 DNA reads as TGTGCCAGTACAGGGGACCACAACATTCAGTACTTC. This translates into CASTGDHNIQYF.

The chain combines TRBV5-6 with TRBJ1-5, with 10 bases fitting TRBD1. J lost 2 bases, V lost 2 bases, and 4 bases had no gene match. The germline V gene encodes CDR1 SGHDT and CDR2 YYEEEE. CDR3 size: 16 residues. This chain's CDR3 is CASSLLGTGGNQPQHF. CDR3 bases: TGTGCCAGCAGCTTACTTGGGACAGGGGGCAATCAGCCCCAGCATTTT.

This chain links TRBV20-1 with TRBJ1-1, with D tentatively TRBD1 (5 bases). The CDR3 extends over 12 amino acids. V was pared by 1 base and J by 12 bases, with 15 bases between. The V gene's germline CDR1 is DFQATT and CDR2 SNEGSKA (reference sequence). The CDR3 bases are TGCAGTGCTAGAGCTTCTTCGCAGGGCTCTTTCTTT. Its protein is CSARASSQGSFF.

At least ten counts were recorded for this clonotype. The chain employs TRBV18 and TRBJ2-1; D not resolved. The CDR3 extends over 11 amino acids. V lost 8 bases and J 5 bases, leaving 7 bases between the germline ends. Germline CDR1 is KGHSH and CDR2 is LQKENI. CDR3: CASSPDNEQFF. CDR3 bases: TGTGCCAGCAGCCCAGACAATGAGCAGTTCTTC.

This clonotype has only a few counts. A much bigger clone sits one base away, suggesting this may be a read error. CDR3: CASNNRANTEAFF. CDR3 nucleotides: TGTGCCAGCAATAACAGGGCGAACACTGAAGCTTTCTTT. The chain is built from TRBV12-3 or TRBV12-4 and TRBJ1-1; maybe TRBD1 (6 bases). The CDR3 is made up of 13 amino acids. V gave up 7 bases and J gave up 1 base, with 10 bases separating them.

The chain is built from TRBV7-2 and TRBJ1-2; a possible D gene is TRBD1 (5 bases). CDR3 size: 13 residues. V lost 5 bases, J lost 4 bases, and 11 bases lay in between. Germline V gene lookup returns CDR1 SGHTA and CDR2 FQGNSA. The CDR3 reads CASSLDMSYGYTF. DNA for the CDR3: TGTGCCAGCAGCCTGGACATGAGCTATGGCTACACCTTC.

Remarks on this clonotype: At one of its ends the junction is not consistent with the germline gene, which may arise from a read error. This chain connects TRBV4-1 to TRBJ2-3; 11 positions agree with TRBD2. The germline gives CDR1 MGHRA, CDR2 YSYEKL. This CDR3 contains 15 residues. The CDR3 DNA reads TGCGCCAGCAGCCAAATAGCGGGAGGGGCAGATGCGCAGTATTTT. As protein: CASSQIAGGADAQYF.

This clonotype occurred once. The rearrangement links TRBV6-2 or TRBV6-3 to TRBJ1-6, with D maybe TRBD1 (5 bases). The V end was cut by 0 bases, the J end by 10 bases, with 13 bases between. This CDR3 has 15 amino acids. Germline V gives CDR1 MNHEY, CDR2 SVGEGT. DNA of the CDR3: TGTGCCAGCAGTTACTCGAGGTATGGGGGGTCACCCCTCCACTTT. Translation: CASSYSRYGGSPLHF.

The chain carries TRBV5-1 and TRBJ1-2; TRBD1 might be the D (6 bases). The CDR3 contains 14 residues. Germline loops: CDR1 SGHRS, CDR2 YFSETQ. Trimming removed 1 base at V and 1 base at J, with 8 bases between. CDR3: CASSLWDNNYGYTF. Written as DNA, the CDR3 is TGCGCCAGCAGCTTGTGGGACAATAACTATGGCTACACCTTC. Full variable domain (rest looked up from reference TRBV5-1 and TRBJ1-2): KAGVTQTPRYLIKTRGQQVTLSCSPISGHRSVSWYQQTPGQGLQFLFEYFSETQRNKGNFPGRFSGRQFSNSRSEMNVSTLELGDSALYLCASSLWDNNYGYTFGSGTRLTVV.

The rearrangement joins TRBV29-1 to TRBJ1-2; 7 nucleotides line up with TRBD1. Germline V gene sequence: CDR1 SQVTM, CDR2 ANQGSEA. Trimming cost V 6 bases and J 6 bases; bases outside gene matches: 4. This CDR3 spans 11 amino acids. The CDR3 reads CSVSQGNGYTF. The CDR3, as DNA: TGCAGCGTCTCACAGGGGAATGGCTACACCTTC.

This clonotype has just a few counts. Here the CDR3 DNA reads TGTGCCAGCAGTGGTGAGGGCAATGAAAAACTGTTTTTT. Residues: CASSGEGNEKLFF. The rearrangement links TRBV12-3 or TRBV12-4 to TRBJ1-4; D call uncertain. CDR3 length: 13 residues. Trimming cost V 5 bases and J 5 bases, with 9 bases left between them.

This clonotype was seen only a few times. The chain recombines TRBV29-1 with TRBJ2-1, with 8 nucleotides matching TRBD2. The CDR3 loop spans 13 amino acids. V was clipped by 1 base and J by 9 bases; unmatched bases: 5. From germline, CDR1 is SQVTM and CDR2 ANQGSEA. The CDR3 nucleotides are TGCAGCGTTGAAGGGACCCGGGAGGGTGAGCAGTTCTTC. It specifies CSVEGTREGEQFF.

The chain links TRBV15 to TRBJ1-1, with TRBD1 as a possible D gene (5 bases). CDR3 size: 14 residues. Germline V gives CDR1 LNHNV, CDR2 YYDKDF (reference sequence). The germline V and J ends were trimmed by 0 bases and 3 bases, with 8 bases remaining between them. CDR3 sequence (DNA): TGTGCCACCAGCAGAGATTGGGGGTACACTGAAGCTTTCTTT. Encoded protein: CATSRDWGYTEAFF.

This clonotype occurred a few times. The V gene is TRBV20-1, the J gene TRBJ2-3; D unresolved. Trimming cost V 5 bases and J 0 bases, with 15 bases left between them. CDR3 length: 15 residues. The germline V gene has CDR1 DFQATT and CDR2 SNEGSKA (reference sequence). The CDR3 region is CSASRLIGSTDTQYF. CDR3 in DNA: TGCAGTGCTTCGAGACTCATTGGCAGCACAGATACGCAGTATTTT.

This clonotype has at least ten counts. The J gene is TRBJ2-3, the V gene TRBV7-3, with D uncertain. The V gene lost 2 bases and the J gene lost 6 bases, with 9 bases spanning the gap. CDR1 SGHTA and CDR2 FQGTGA come from the germline V gene. This CDR3 has 13 amino acids. CDR3 region: CASSLELRDTQYF. The CDR3, as DNA: TGTGCCAGCAGCTTAGAGCTCAGGGATACGCAGTATTTT.

V is TRBV12-3 or TRBV12-4 and J is TRBJ1-1; D gene uncertain. V shed 1 base and J shed 10 bases, with 10 bases lying between them. CDR3 length equals 12 residues. CDR3 amino acids: CASSLEEEVAFF. As DNA, the CDR3 is TGTGCCAGCAGTTTAGAGGAGGAGGTAGCTTTCTTT.

The chain has TRBV20-1 and TRBJ1-2; D might be TRBD1 (6 bases). The CDR3 consists of 13 residues. Per germline, CDR1 DFQATT and CDR2 SNEGSKA (reference sequence). Between the trimmed V and J ends, which lost 3 bases and 7 bases, there was a span of 15 bases. The DNA of the CDR3 is TGCAGTGCTAGCCTCGGGGGCTCGAGTGGCTACACCTTC. Protein sequence: CSASLGGSSGYTF.

The chain couples TRBV10-3 to TRBJ2-5; the match to TRBD2 covers 7 bases. The assigned J gene may be wrong: the sequence end matches TRBJ2-7 better. There are 14 residues in the CDR3. Germline loops: CDR1 ENHRY, CDR2 SYGVKD. For the CDR3, the DNA is TGTGCCATCAGTGAGCTAGCGGAGAGCGACGAGCAGTACTTC. It encodes CAISELAESDEQYF.

There are a few counts of this clonotype. This rearrangement joins TRBV29-1 to TRBJ1-2; tentatively, D is TRBD1 (5 bases). CDR1 is SQVTM, CDR2 ANQGSEA, per germline. The V end lost 4 bases, the J end lost 3 bases, and 9 bases lay between the germline ends. This CDR3 spans 12 amino acids. For the CDR3, the DNA is TGCAGCGTTGGAGGCAGGGACTATGGCTACACCTTC. Encoded protein: CSVGGRDYGYTF.